This is a list of T cell receptor beta chains from one sample in a study of human T cells and chemical hapten exposure. TCRdb processed the 5' RACE reads anew with MiXCR; each CDR3 protein has one entry. The profile covers about 120,000 distinct CDR3 sequences, with roughly a fifth appearing a single time and approximately 2.6% taken by the ten largest. The origin of the receptors is a human donor in good health. Both conserved end residues are part of each CDR3. D genes are given only for firm matches. Size values are once, few and many counts, or a class for expanded clones, and some rows have none.

>TRBV28|NA|NA|TRBJ1-5
CASIPRRGPLNQPQHF
TGTGCCAGCATCCCCCGAAGGGGACCGCTCAATCAGCCCCAGCATTTT
>TRBV7-9|NA|NA|TRBJ1-5
CASSPDLGQPQHF
TGTGCCAGCAGCCCGGACTTAGGTCAGCCCCAGCATTTT
>TRBV11-2|NA|NA|TRBJ2-3
CASSSFNTDTQYF
TGTGCCAGCAGCTCGTTTAACACAGATACGCAGTATTTT
>TRBV12-3/TRBV12-4|TRBD1|few|TRBJ1-5
CASRPGTDGSNQPQHF
TGTGCCAGCAGACCCGGGACAGACGGGTCAAATCAGCCCCAGCATTTT
>TRBV3-1|TRBD1|few|TRBJ2-7
CASSQDLDRGAYEQYF
TGTGCCAGCAGCCAAGACCTTGACAGGGGGGCATACGAGCAGTACTTC
>TRBV28|NA|NA|TRBJ2-7
CASSGNSYEQYF
TGTGCCAGCTCCGGCAACTCCTACGAGCAGTACTTC
>TRBV5-4|TRBD1|NA|TRBJ1-2
CASSLNRGLYGDTF
TGTGCCAGCAGCTTAAACAGGGGGCTCTATGGCGACACCTTC
>TRBV7-9|NA|few|TRBJ1-2
CASSFSRQGINYGYTF
TGTGCCAGCAGCTTCTCAAGGCAGGGGATTAACTATGGCTACACCTTC
>TRBV28|NA|NA|TRBJ2-7
CASSLVAADMGHEQYF
TGTGCCAGCAGTTTAGTTGCGGCGGACATGGGCCACGAGCAGTACTTC
>TRBV27|NA|NA|TRBJ2-2
CASSRVGHSNTGELFF
TGTGCCAGCAGTCGCGTTGGGCATTCGAACACCGGGGAGCTGTTTTTT
>TRBV10-3|NA|many|TRBJ2-5
CAISERGPQETQYF
TGTGCCATCAGTGAGAGGGGTCCCCAAGAGACCCAGTACTTC
>TRBV7-8|NA|few|TRBJ2-3
CASSPRLGVSDTQYF
TGTGCCAGCAGCCCGCGACTAGGGGTCTCAGATACGCAGTATTTT
>TRBV20-1|TRBD1|few|TRBJ1-5
CSARGTGGNQPQHF
TGCAGTGCTAGAGGGACAGGGGGCAATCAGCCCCAGCATTTT
>TRBV11-2|NA|few|TRBJ2-7
CASSLSQGYEQYF
TGTGCCAGCAGCTTATCTCAGGGTTACGAGCAGTACTTC
>TRBV9|NA|few|TRBJ2-3
CASSVEQGRRDTQYF
TGTGCCAGCAGCGTAGAGCAGGGACGAAGAGATACGCAGTATTTT
>TRBV20-1|TRBD2|NA|TRBJ2-7
CSASPLGRGVYEQYF
TGCAGTGCTAGCCCCTTAGGGCGGGGGGTCTACGAGCAGTACTTC
>TRBV29-1|NA|few|TRBJ1-2
CSVEGRPGSYTF
TGCAGCGTTGAGGGGCGGCCCGGATCCTACACCTTC
>TRBV7-8|NA|NA|TRBJ2-3
CASSSLWVADTQYF
TGTGCCAGCAGCTCCCTTTGGGTCGCAGATACGCAGTATTTT
>TRBV27|TRBD2|few|TRBJ2-1
CATQRTSGGLTYNEQFF
TGTGCCACCCAAAGGACTAGCGGGGGCCTAACCTACAATGAGCAGTTCTTC
>TRBV29-1|NA|NA|TRBJ2-1
CSVESQGHEQFF
TGCAGCGTTGAGTCCCAGGGGCATGAGCAGTTCTTC
>TRBV5-1|NA|NA|TRBJ2-1
CASSLVTAYNEQFF
TGCGCCAGCAGCTTGGTTACAGCCTACAATGAGCAGTTCTTC
>TRBV11-2|NA|NA|TRBJ2-3
CASSLVSSDTQYF
TGTGCCAGCAGCTTAGTCTCATCAGATACGCAGTATTTT
>TRBV7-9|NA|NA|TRBJ2-7
CASSPNRALSYEQYF
TGTGCCAGCAGCCCGAACAGGGCGTTAAGCTACGAGCAGTACTTC
>TRBV11-2|TRBD2|few|TRBJ2-5
CASSFGLAGLETQYF
TGTGCCAGCAGTTTTGGACTAGCGGGACTAGAGACCCAGTACTTC
>TRBV18|TRBD1|NA|TRBJ1-4
CASSLSGGTTNEKLFF
TGTGCCAGCTCACTTTCAGGGGGAACAACTAATGAAAAACTGTTTTTT
>TRBV7-2|TRBD2|few|TRBJ2-2
CASSTGLAGGSGELFF
TGTGCCAGCAGCACCGGACTAGCGGGGGGGAGCGGGGAGCTGTTTTTT
>TRBV4-1|TRBD2|NA|TRBJ2-7
CASSQDQEVAGALYEQYF
TGCGCCAGCAGCCAAGATCAGGAGGTGGCGGGAGCCCTCTACGAGCAGTACTTC
>TRBV28|NA|NA|TRBJ1-1
CASSFGLMNTEAFF
TGTGCCAGCAGTTTTGGGTTGATGAACACTGAAGCTTTCTTT
>TRBV7-3|TRBD2|NA|TRBJ2-2
CASSLTSLAGAGELFF
TGTGCCAGCAGCTTAACATCGCTAGCGGGGGCCGGGGAGCTGTTTTTT
>TRBV11-2|NA|NA|TRBJ1-2
CASSLDLNSAYGYTF
TGTGCCAGCAGCTTAGATCTTAATAGCGCCTATGGCTACACCTTC
>TRBV29-1|TRBD2|few|TRBJ2-3
CSAYGTSGDSSTDTQYF
TGCAGCGCTTACGGGACTAGCGGGGATTCTAGCACAGATACGCAGTATTTT
>TRBV13|TRBD2|few|TRBJ2-3
CASSSSGIRLGTQYF
TGTGCCAGCAGCTCTAGCGGGATCCGCCTGGGGACGCAGTATTTT
>TRBV7-9|TRBD1|few|TRBJ2-1
CASSSPGQGSFGNEQFF
TGTGCCAGCAGCTCGCCGGGACAGGGGAGTTTCGGCAATGAGCAGTTCTTC
>TRBV28|NA|few|TRBJ2-7
CASNLPSPTGKEQYF
TGTGCCAGCAATTTACCTAGTCCTACAGGGAAAGAGCAGTACTTC
>TRBV20-1|NA|NA|TRBJ2-7
CSAHNTYEQYF
TGCAGTGCACATAATACCTACGAGCAGTACTTC